These 5 T cell receptor beta chains originate from one sample sequenced in a study of blood T cell repertoires in COVID-19. Sequencing used immunoSEQ multiplex PCR; TCRdb keeps in-frame clones, though not all of them. This sample has 190,000 or so clones, with 65% to 90% found just once. The sequencing input was PBMCs or T cells enriched from blood (not recorded which). Receptors were obtained from a man in his forties or fifties who had recovered from COVID-19.

The chain links TRBV5-1 to TRBJ2-1, with TRBD1 identical over 8 bases. After removal of 4 bases from V and 10 bases from J, the junction contained 10 bases not matched to a gene. The CDR3 spans 14 residues. CDR1 and CDR2 from the germline V gene are SGHRS and YFSETQ. CDR3 coding DNA: TGCGCCAGCAGCCAGGGACAGGTCAGGGGCGAGCAGTTCTTC. Its protein product is CASSQGQVRGEQFF.

This chain links TRBV3-1 (or the pseudogene TRBV3-2) with TRBJ1-1; D may be TRBD1 (6 bases). From germline, CDR1 is LGHDT and CDR2 YNNKEL (reference sequence). This CDR3 spans 13 amino acids. Between the trimmed V and J ends, which lost 4 bases and 3 bases, there was a span of 9 bases. CDR3 coding DNA: TGTGCCAGCAGCCGACAGGCGGACACTGAAGCTTTCTTT. As protein: CASSRQADTEAFF.

V is TRBV6-6 and J is TRBJ2-7; 7 bases line up with TRBD2. Germline CDR1 and CDR2: MNHNY and SVGAGI (reference sequence). Losses at the gene ends were 4 bases for V and 0 bases for J; bases not matched to a gene: 3. CDR3 size: 14 residues. The CDR3 nucleotides read TGTGCCAGCAGTTGGGGCGGGGGCTCCTACGAGCAGTACTTC. This encodes CASSWGGGSYEQYF.

V and J are TRBV19 and TRBJ2-6, with 10 positions matching TRBD1. V trimming: 6 bases; J trimming: 1 base; junction bases outside the gene matches: 12. CDR1 LNHDA and CDR2 SQIVND come from the germline V gene (reference sequence). The CDR3 covers 19 residues. This CDR3 reads CASSHTSRQGASGANVLTF. CDR3 in DNA: TGTGCCAGTAGCCACACCTCGCGACAGGGGGCGTCTGGGGCCAACGTCCTGACTTTC.

The chain couples TRBV7-2 to TRBJ2-7, with TRBD1 identical over 7 bases. The J segment lost 4 bases and the V segment lost 5 bases, leaving 5 bases of the junction unmatched. CDR3 length equals 13 residues. CDR1 SGHTA and CDR2 FQGNSA come from the germline V gene. The CDR3 reads CASSVQQGYEQYV. CDR3 nucleotide sequence: TGTGCCAGCAGCGTTCAACAGGGGTACGAGCAGTACGTC.